What follows describes a single T cell receptor beta chain. The table lists this clone with a few counts. Its antigen is still unknown. No qualities accompany the bases; no much larger clone lies one base away. The library was made by the immunoSEQ multiplex PCR assay. A mixture of 60 forward primers for TCR Vbeta segments and 13 reverse primers for TCR Jbeta segments was used in the multiplex PCR. The CDR3 region of rearranged TCR beta genes was amplified from genomic DNA with a multiplex PCR assay. Amplified TCR beta libraries were sequenced as 87-base-pair reads on the Illumina HiSeq System. The published analysis was carried out like this. Across the 670 or so repertoires, a later analysis counted 80 million or so unique TCR beta chains, roughly 11 million of which were shared by at least two donors. To remove PCR and sequencing errors, raw reads were error-corrected and collapsed into unique sequences using a nearest-neighbor algorithm that merged closely related sequences. Alignment of CDR3 sequences to IMGT reference sequences was used to assign V, D and J gene segments. For a sequence to be retained, at least a six-nucleotide match to both a V gene segment and a J gene segment was required. A rearrangement was called productive if the CDR3 had no stop codons and remained in frame with V and J, and every other rearrangement was called non-productive. CDR3 was defined by IMGT convention, running from the second conserved V-encoded cysteine to the conserved J-encoded phenylalanine. Sequences without an unambiguous match to a single V gene segment were excluded from the earlier analysis of approximately 560 of the donors. An earlier analysis of fewer than 650 of the donors classified V segments as functional when productive rearrangements were above 56.7% and as segregating when the standard deviation between donors was above 5%. A statistical classification framework was built for diagnosing cytomegalovirus status from the catalog of TCR beta chain sequences. A later analysis assigned V and J genes by comparing TCR nucleotide sequences with IMGT/GENE-DB human TR gene sequences. The TCRdist pipeline was used in a later analysis to assign CDR3 sequences and most-parsimonious VDJ recombination scenarios. A later analysis defined each TCR beta chain by its CDR3 amino acid sequence plus V-gene family, and excluded reads lacking a unique V-gene family. A later analysis removed 592 highly shared, low-generation-probability nucleotide sequences to deal with suspected cross-contamination and a sequencing artifact. In a later analysis, a clonal expansion index for each public chain was calculated from normalized within-repertoire ranks of inferred template counts. Generation probabilities in a later analysis came from a VDJ recombination model fitted to out-of-frame rearrangements, and those results were checked against IGoR. Hypergeometric tests were used in a later analysis to score TCR-TCR, TCR-HLA and TCR-CMV co-occurrence, with a repertoire-size bias correction applied to the TCR pairs. In a later analysis, false discovery rates were estimated by permuting HLA or CMV assignments 20 times. In a later analysis, co-occurring TCRs were grouped using DBSCAN, and TCRdist sequence similarity was added for clustering within HLA-allele-positive subsets. Co-occurrence clustering excluded repertoires with fewer than 30,000 or more than 120,000 public chains, plus five with anomalous nucleotide sharing. TCRdb carries this immuneACCESS record with in-frame sequences only. Its versions omit some clonotypes, under half of them owing to an unresolved V gene in the studies checked, with the rest unexplained. Clonal size and the V and J genes are those of that table, whereas D and trimming came from the DNA. A total of about 100,000 clones appear in this sample, around four fifths of them only once. 4.1% of the sample goes to the ten largest clones.

The cohort consisted of more than 650 healthy bone marrow donors. At the time of sampling, all cohort members were nominally healthy, though unrecorded immune exposures were likely present. The donor was CMV seronegative and was included in the group of several hundred seronegative cohort members. Each donor provided a peripheral blood sample, and peripheral blood mononuclear cells were used for TCR beta sequencing. Genomic DNA was extracted from the blood cell samples with the Qiagen DNeasy Blood Extraction Kit. This sample is part of a study of cytomegalovirus exposure and HLA in healthy donors (dated by TCRdb to 2016 to 2017). Turning to the overall study: An earlier analysis of several hundred of the donors reported 250 to 300 Gb of sequence data and around 120 million unique TCR beta sequences obtained from about 179 million T cells. To predict cytomegalovirus infection status, the study combined high-throughput TCR immunosequencing, statistical association of individual TCRs with disease status, and machine learning. Typing coverage differed by locus: A, B, C, DRB1 and DQB1 were typed in about 620-630 donors, DQA1 in 500 to 550, DPA1 in approximately 610, and DPB1 in around 440. The aim of the study was to test whether cataloging public T cell receptors could identify signatures of past pathogen exposure. An early release that covered 640 HLA-typed donors contained about 300 gigabases of sequencing data and 75 million to 100 million unique TCR sequences. On average, roughly 250,000 unique TCR beta nucleotide sequences were sequenced per donor among some 420 genotyped donors of the cohort, with about 19% of those sequences being non-productive. Donor age, sex, ethnicity and CMV serostatus were compiled together with the repertoire data. Every repertoire in the discovery cohort had been generated on one and the same sequencing platform. Of the roughly 400 genotyped donors, 65% to 90% were placed in the genetic ancestry cluster associated with self-reported Caucasian donors. HLA typing covered class I and class II loci at four-digit resolution. In the later analysis, no new phenotypic data were used to find candidate immune exposures; instead, reliance was placed on TCR beta sequences and their occurrence across donors. A later genetic analysis took genome-wide SNP genotypes for 398 of the 666 donors and used that subset as a discovery cohort. Because of strong linkage in the cohort, roughly five DR-DQ haplotypes were treated as single units for association and clustering. A separate validation cohort of roughly 130 different subjects was used in addition to the roughly 720-subject first cohort. A later analysis re-analyzed previously published TCR beta repertoires from 550 to 700 donors and added high-resolution HLA genotyping to study TCR occurrence patterns. The T cell repertoires of some 700 subjects were profiled by immunosequencing and related to cytomegalovirus serostatus. An earlier analysis of several hundred of the donors used high-throughput TCR beta sequencing to judge whether each TCR beta V gene segment behaved as functional or pseudogenic.

V is pared back by 2 bases and J by 1 base, with 8 bases lying between the germline termini. The CDR3 goes from the cysteine to the phenylalanine over 14 residues. The sequence is cut down to CDR3 DNA, 42 bases in frame from base 1. CDR1 and CDR2 were assigned from the germline V gene as SGHTA and FQGNSA. What the authors observed across the whole study: Because counts were too low, 15 to 20 rarely observed V segments, including chromosome 9 orphons, were excluded from the earlier analysis of 587 of the donors. It was suggested by the authors that the approach could potentially be generalized to other disease states and immunological phenotypes. The only immune exposure information available for the cohort was CMV serostatus. According to a later genetic analysis, donors in an Asian-associated ancestry cluster had fewer N-insertions in productive TCRs than the roughly 670-donor mean. This cohort had only TCR beta chains sequenced, and the lack of alpha or paired-chain data limited which features could be detected. Most TCR sequences were seen in very few donors, while some public TCRs were found in many individuals. A later analysis found that HLA-associated TCR beta chains were more clonally expanded and had lower generation probabilities than equally common non-associated chains. The classifier was reported to diagnose cytomegalovirus status with high specificity and sensitivity in both the original cohort and the validation cohort. The presence/absence analyses assumed that sequencing depth was roughly uniform across donors, and that assumption may not be true. The study gave a list of under 200 TCR beta chains associated with cytomegalovirus. At a false discovery rate of 0.05, a later analysis linked around 15,000 TCR beta sequences to specific HLA alleles. According to a later analysis, parvovirus B19, influenza, CMV and Epstein-Barr virus appeared linked to several top co-occurrence clusters. A few of the identified cytomegalovirus-associated TCR beta chains were confirmed in vitro to be specific for cytomegalovirus antigens. A further reported finding was that TCR beta sequences accurately predicted the HLA-A and HLA-B alleles for most subjects in the first cohort. In a later genetic analysis, a missense DCLRE1C variant was associated with V-gene and J-gene trimming of TCR beta chains, and the association was replicated in an independent cohort. Because some donors lacked HLA typing at each locus, the association tests relied only on the typed subset. Correlated functional status among segregating V segments might reflect linkage disequilibrium, but an unknown experimental factor could not be ruled out. Strong co-occurrence of HLA alleles, especially DR and DQ, made assigning TCR associations to individual alleles difficult. A cluster of highly shared sequence variants was judged likely to represent a technical artifact of the sequencing pipeline. A later analysis found that most CMV-associated TCR beta chains appeared HLA-restricted, with HLA associations seemingly driven largely by CMV exposure. In a later analysis, TCR association rates were found to vary across HLA loci, with the most associated TCRs seen for DRB1 alleles and the fewest for HLA-C alleles. Some IMGT-functional V segments, including TRBV6-2 and TRBV6-3, could not be told apart with the 87-base-pair reads, so those segments were excluded. Broadly in line with IMGT annotations, most TCR beta V segments showed up in productive rearrangements about 87% or about 30% of the time in an earlier analysis of around 550 of the donors.

Rearrangement joined TRBV7-2 to TRBJ1-1, with the D gene too uncertain to name. The source is a man aged 35 to 55 in good health and CMV-seronegative. Sequencing input: PBMCs. The DNA sequence reads TGTGCCAGCAGCTTACGGGTGTCGAACACTGAAGCTTTCTTT. Translated, this gives CASSLRVSNTEAFF.